The entry that follows covers one T cell receptor beta chain sequence. These data are taken from a study of identical twins. TCRdb passed the 5' RACE reads through MiXCR, listing each CDR3 protein once. The repertoire includes fewer than 350,000 distinct CDR3 sequences, approximately 8.5% of them detected once, and less than 2.5% sits in the top ten. The CDR3 has 14 residues. Trimming at V came to 0 bases and at J to 6 bases, leaving 0 bases not matched to a gene. CDR1 is KGHSH, CDR2 LQKENI, per germline. The sample was also linked to a second study, of yellow fever vaccine responses in identical twins.

The chain recombines TRBV18 with TRBJ2-4, with 9 bases fitting TRBD2. The specimen sequenced was memory (CD45RO+) T cells sorted from blood. The TCR comes from a woman in her late teens or twenties in good health. CDR3 nucleotides: TGTGCCAGCTCACCACCGACTAGCGGAAACATTCAGTACTTC. It codes for CASSPPTSGNIQYF.